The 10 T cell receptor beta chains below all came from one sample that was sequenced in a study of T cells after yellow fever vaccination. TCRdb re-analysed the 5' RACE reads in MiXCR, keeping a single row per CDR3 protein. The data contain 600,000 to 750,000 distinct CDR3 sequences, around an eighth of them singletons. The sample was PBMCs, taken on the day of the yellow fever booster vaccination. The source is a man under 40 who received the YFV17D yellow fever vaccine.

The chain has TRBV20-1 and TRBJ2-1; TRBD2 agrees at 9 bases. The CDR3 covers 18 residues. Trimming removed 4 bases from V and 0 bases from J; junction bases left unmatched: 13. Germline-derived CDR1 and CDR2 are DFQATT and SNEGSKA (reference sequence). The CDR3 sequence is CSATDSFGSGSSYNEQFF. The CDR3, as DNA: TGCAGTGCTACAGATAGTTTTGGTAGCGGGAGCTCCTACAATGAGCAGTTCTTC.

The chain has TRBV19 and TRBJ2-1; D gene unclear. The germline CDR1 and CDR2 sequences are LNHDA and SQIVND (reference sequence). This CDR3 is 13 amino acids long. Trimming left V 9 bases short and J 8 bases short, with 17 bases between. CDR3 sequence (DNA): TGTGCCAGCTCCCTACTCGCGACCGATGAGCAGTTCTTC. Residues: CASSLLATDEQFF.

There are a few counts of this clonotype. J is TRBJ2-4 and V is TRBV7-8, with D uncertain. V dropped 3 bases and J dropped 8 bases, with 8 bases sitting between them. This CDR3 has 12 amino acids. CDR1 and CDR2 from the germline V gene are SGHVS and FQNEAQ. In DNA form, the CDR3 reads TGTGCCAGCAGCTTTTCCCGGGACATTCAGTACTTC. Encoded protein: CASSFSRDIQYF.

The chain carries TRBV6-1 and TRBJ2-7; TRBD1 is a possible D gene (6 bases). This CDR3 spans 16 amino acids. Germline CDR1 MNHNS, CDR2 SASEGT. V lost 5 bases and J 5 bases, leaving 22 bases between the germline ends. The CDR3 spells CASSKIAGQTIDEQYF. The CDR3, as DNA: TGTGCCAGCAGTAAAATAGCCGGACAGACGATTGACGAGCAGTACTTC.

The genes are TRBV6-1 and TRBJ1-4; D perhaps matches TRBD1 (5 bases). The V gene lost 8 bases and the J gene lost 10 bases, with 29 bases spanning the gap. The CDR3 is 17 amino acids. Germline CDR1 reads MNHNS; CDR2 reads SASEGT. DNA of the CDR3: TGTGCCAGCGCCCGGGGGGGAGGGAGCGCGGGGTTACGAAAACTGTTTTTT. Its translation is CASARGGGSAGLRKLFF.

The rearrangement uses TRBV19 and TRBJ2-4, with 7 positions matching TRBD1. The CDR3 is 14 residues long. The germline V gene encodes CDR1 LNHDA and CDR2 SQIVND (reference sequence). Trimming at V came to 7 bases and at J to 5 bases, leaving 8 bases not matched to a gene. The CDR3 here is CASNTGTVQNIQYF. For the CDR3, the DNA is TGTGCCAGTAATACCGGGACAGTGCAAAACATTCAGTACTTC.

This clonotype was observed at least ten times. CDR3 nucleotides: TGTGCCAGCAGCCGAACCGGGGAGCTGTTTTTT. Its translation: CASSRTGELFF. The V call is TRBV12-3 or TRBV12-4, the J call TRBJ2-2; no clear D gene. CDR3 size: 11 residues. The ends were cut back, 6 bases at V and 5 bases at J, with 4 bases in the middle.

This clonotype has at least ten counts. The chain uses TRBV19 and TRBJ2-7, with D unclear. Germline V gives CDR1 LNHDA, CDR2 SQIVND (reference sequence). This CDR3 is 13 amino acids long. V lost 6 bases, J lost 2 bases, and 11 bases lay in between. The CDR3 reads CASSLRGAYEQYF. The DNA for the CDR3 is TGTGCCAGTAGCCTCAGAGGCGCCTACGAGCAGTACTTC.

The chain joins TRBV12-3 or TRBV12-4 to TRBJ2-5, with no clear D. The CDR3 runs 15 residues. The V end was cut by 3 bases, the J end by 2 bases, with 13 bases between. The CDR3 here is CASSFAGVPQETQYF. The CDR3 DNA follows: TGTGCCAGCAGTTTTGCTGGGGTTCCTCAAGAGACCCAGTACTTC.

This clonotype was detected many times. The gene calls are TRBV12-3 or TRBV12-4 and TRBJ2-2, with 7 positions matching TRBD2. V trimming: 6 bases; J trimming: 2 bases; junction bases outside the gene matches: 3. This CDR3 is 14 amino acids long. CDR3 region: CASRPSGNTGELFF. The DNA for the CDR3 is TGTGCCAGCAGGCCTAGCGGAAACACCGGGGAGCTGTTTTTT.